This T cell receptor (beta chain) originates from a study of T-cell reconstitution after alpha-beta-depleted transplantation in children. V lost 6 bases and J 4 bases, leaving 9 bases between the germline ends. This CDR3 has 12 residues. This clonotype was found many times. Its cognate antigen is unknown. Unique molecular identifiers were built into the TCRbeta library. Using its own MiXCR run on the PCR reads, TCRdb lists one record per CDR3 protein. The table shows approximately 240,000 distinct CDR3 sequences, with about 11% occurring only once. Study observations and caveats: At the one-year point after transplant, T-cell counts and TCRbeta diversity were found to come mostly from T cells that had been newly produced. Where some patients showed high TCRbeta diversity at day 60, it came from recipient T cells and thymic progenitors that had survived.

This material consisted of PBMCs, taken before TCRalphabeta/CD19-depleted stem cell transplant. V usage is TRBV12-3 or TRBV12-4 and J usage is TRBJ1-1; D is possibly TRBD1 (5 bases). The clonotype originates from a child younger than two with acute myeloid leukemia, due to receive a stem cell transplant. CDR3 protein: CASRLGGTEAFF. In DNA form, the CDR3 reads TGTGCCAGCAGGCTTGGGGGCACTGAAGCTTTCTTT.